One sample yielded the 21 T cell receptor beta chains listed below, sequenced in a study of monozygotic twins with inflammatory bowel disease. TCRdb reanalyzed the 5' RACE reads and collapses them to one entry per CDR3 protein, without DNA. The table lists 300,000 to 450,000 distinct CDR3 sequences. The source material was blood. Receptor source: a human donor with ulcerative colitis or Crohn's disease, or a healthy co-twin of an affected twin (not recorded which).

The CDR3 is CASSQGQGNNYGYTF. The rearrangement uses TRBV27 and TRBJ1-2; the D call of TRBD1 rests on TCRdb alone, since no DNA is present to check it. The CDR3 consists of 15 residues. Germline CDR1 is MNHEY and CDR2 is SMNVEV (reference sequence).

The rearrangement uses TRBV20-1 and TRBJ2-2; the D call from TCRdb, TRBD1, cannot be confirmed without DNA. Germline V lookup: CDR1 DFQATT, CDR2 SNEGSKA (reference sequence). The CDR3 runs to 14 residues. The CDR3 spells CSARVGGYTGELFF.

The chain has TRBV18 and TRBJ1-2; the TCRdb D gene call, TRBD1, has no DNA to confirm it. This CDR3 has 15 residues. Germline assignment: CDR1 KGHSH and CDR2 LQKENI. The chain's CDR3 is CASSLVERQADGYTF.

V is TRBV5-1 and J is TRBJ1-4; TCRdb names TRBD1, which stays unverified in the absence of DNA. This CDR3 contains 15 residues. Germline assignment: CDR1 SGHRS and CDR2 YFSETQ. The CDR3 is CASSLIGGSNEKLFF.

The chain couples TRBV4-1 to TRBJ2-7; absent DNA, TCRdb's TRBD1 call cannot be checked. Germline assignment: CDR1 MGHRA and CDR2 YSYEKL. This CDR3 spans 17 amino acids. CDR3 amino acids: CASSQDGLSGGRNEQYF.

The chain links TRBV7-9 to TRBJ2-4; TCRdb names TRBD1, which stays unverified in the absence of DNA. The CDR3 has 14 residues. CDR1 and CDR2 (germline): SEHNR, FQNEAQ (reference sequence). Here the CDR3 reads CASSLDSAKNIQYF.

This chain uses TRBV6-2 or TRBV6-3 with TRBJ2-1; TCRdb's D call, TRBD1, is unchecked because there is no DNA. The germline CDR1 and CDR2 sequences are MNHEY and SVGEGT. The CDR3 is 20 residues long. The CDR3: CASSNRQGARGSDPSNEQFF.

The chain links TRBV5-1 to TRBJ2-3; TCRdb proposes TRBD1, but this gene call is untestable without DNA. The V gene's germline CDR1 is SGHRS and CDR2 YFSETQ. This CDR3 contains 16 residues. CDR3 amino acids: CASSLVGQGTSDTQYF.

V and J are TRBV7-6 and TRBJ2-1; TCRdb calls TRBD2, which cannot be checked without DNA. Germline V gene data show CDR1 as SGHVS and CDR2 as FNYEAQ. CDR3 length: 14 residues. The CDR3 loop reads CASSGIAGNNEQFF.

This chain joins TRBV20-1 and TRBJ2-2; TCRdb's D gene call, TRBD1, goes unchecked for lack of DNA. The CDR3 contains 14 residues. From germline, CDR1 is DFQATT and CDR2 SNEGSKA (reference sequence). CDR3: CGGPGSANTGELFF.

V gene TRBV5-5 combines with J gene TRBJ2-5. Germline V CDR1 and CDR2: SGHKS, YYEKEE (reference sequence). The CDR3 sequence is 14 residues long. CDR3 region: CASSLIVDQTAQYF. Variable domain in full (rest from reference TRBV5-5 and TRBJ2-5): DAGVTQSPTHLIKTRGQQVTLRCSPISGHKSVSWYQQVLGQGPQFIFQYYEKEERGRGNFPDRFSARQFPNYSSELNVNALLLGDSALYLCASSLIVDQTAQYFGPGTRLLVL.

This chain links TRBV14 with TRBJ1-2; without DNA, the TCRdb call of TRBD1 cannot be checked. Germline-derived CDR1 and CDR2 are SGHDN and FVKESK. CDR3 length: 15 amino acids. The CDR3 here is CASSNTGGRTYGYTF.

CDR3 residues: CSVGAGGVFVYTF. V and J are TRBV29-1 and TRBJ1-2. Germline values: CDR1 SQVTM, CDR2 ANQGSEA. The length of the CDR3 is 13 residues.

This CDR3 is CASSQAGGDTQYF. The chain employs TRBV4-3 and TRBJ2-3; no DNA is available, so the TRBD1 call from TCRdb remains unchecked. The CDR3 spans 13 residues. Germline CDR1 and CDR2: LGHNA and YSLEER.

The chain links TRBV28 to TRBJ1-1. This CDR3 spans 12 amino acids. Germline V gives CDR1 MDHEN, CDR2 SYDVKM. The CDR3 spells CASFAGGTEAFF.

The CDR3 sequence is CASSFGQGRDKNIQYF. The rearrangement links TRBV12-3 or TRBV12-4 to TRBJ2-4; absent DNA, TCRdb's TRBD1 call cannot be checked. The CDR3 is 16 amino acids.

V usage is TRBV20-1 and J usage is TRBJ2-5; TCRdb designates TRBD2, a call that cannot be tested without DNA. Looked up from germline, CDR1 is DFQATT and CDR2 is SNEGSKA (reference sequence). The CDR3 spans 15 residues. This chain's CDR3 is CSARRTSGVYETQYF.

The genes are TRBV5-6 and TRBJ2-2; the D call from TCRdb, TRBD1, cannot be confirmed without DNA. The CDR3 is 15 amino acids. Germline V gene lookup returns CDR1 SGHDT and CDR2 YYEEEE. The CDR3 here is CASTPGHLNTGELFF.

This chain links TRBV27 with TRBJ2-3; checking the TCRdb D call of TRBD2 is not possible without DNA. The CDR3 spans 17 residues. CDR1 is MNHEY, CDR2 SMNVEV, per germline (reference sequence). The CDR3 loop reads CASSSWGSGAYTDTQYF.

This sequence joins TRBV20-1 and TRBJ2-2. The CDR3 is made up of 14 amino acids. Looked up from germline, CDR1 is DFQATT and CDR2 is SNEGSKA (reference sequence). The chain's CDR3 is CSAKGARVTGELFF.

The gene calls are TRBV6-2 or TRBV6-3 and TRBJ1-2; TCRdb's assignment of TRBD1 cannot be checked, as there is no DNA. There are 16 residues in the CDR3. Germline CDR1 and CDR2: MNHEY and SVGEGT. CDR3 loop: CASSYHSDRAWGGYTF.